The clone carrying this T cell receptor (beta chain) was counted only a few times. Its antigen is undetermined. This sample was taken from a study of response to subunit inactivated influenza vaccine. Study-wide results and caveats: Few new T cells, the authors suggested, are recruited by each seasonal influenza vaccination.

The CDR3 runs 19 residues. Trimming removed 4 bases from V and 3 bases from J; junction bases left unmatched: 17. Per germline, CDR1 MDHEN and CDR2 SYDVKM. TCRdb called the RT-PCR reads again in MiXCR, with one record for every CDR3 protein. The profile shows about 700,000 distinct CDR3 sequences, less than 20% of them singletons. The source is a man aged 50-60 years who received an inactivated influenza vaccine. The sample was PBMCs from blood, taken roughly 13 days after vaccination. The rearrangement joins TRBV28 to TRBJ2-7; TRBD2 matches 11 bases. Here the CDR3 reads CASSSPLIAPGLADYEQYF. The CDR3 nucleotides read TGTGCCAGCAGTTCCCCGCTTATAGCCCCGGGACTAGCGGACTACGAGCAGTACTTC.